What follows are 27 T cell receptor beta chains derived from one specimen sequenced in a study of blood T cell repertoires in COVID-19. Data came from immunoSEQ multiplex PCR; TCRdb stores just in-frame clones and leaves some out. The table records 70,000 or so clones, roughly 79% of them present only once. The sequenced sample was peripheral blood. These TCRs come from a man aged 70-80 years with acute or convalescent COVID-19.

The genes are TRBV2 and TRBJ1-6; D gene uncertain. The CDR3 length is 15 residues. CDR1 and CDR2 (germline): SNHLY, FYNNEI. V lost 6 bases, J lost 0 bases, and 9 bases lay in between. In DNA, the CDR3 is TGTGCCAGCAGGGAACAGTACTCCTATAATTCACCCCTCCACTTT. Translation: CASREQYSYNSPLHF.

The rearrangement joins TRBV11-3 to TRBJ2-1, with 8 bases matching TRBD2. Germline V CDR1 and CDR2: SGHNT, YENEEA. V trimming: 4 bases; J trimming: 10 bases; junction bases outside the gene matches: 3. The CDR3 is 12 amino acids. In DNA, the CDR3 is TGTGCCAGCAGCTCGGGGGGGACAGAGCAGTTCTTC. It yields the protein CASSSGGTEQFF.

This chain links TRBV18 with TRBJ2-7; the match to TRBD2 covers 7 bases. J gave up 5 bases and V 6 bases, and 10 bases lay outside the gene matches. Germline V CDR1 and CDR2: KGHSH, LQKENI. This CDR3 has 14 amino acids. CDR3 DNA: TGTGCCAGCTCTCCGGGCGGGAGATTCAACGAGCAGTACTTC. This translates into CASSPGGRFNEQYF. The variable domain in full, with the rest retrieved from reference TRBV18 and TRBJ2-7, is NAGVMQNPRHLVRRRGQEARLRCSPMKGHSHVYWYRQLPEEGLKFMVYLQKENIIDESGMPKERFSAEFPKEGPSILRIQQVVRGDSAAYFCASSPGGRFNEQYFGPGTRLTVT.

The CDR3 is CASSLRAGVNTEAFF. CDR3 nucleotide sequence: TGCGCCAGCAGCTTGAGGGCAGGGGTGAACACTGAAGCTTTCTTT. The chain has TRBV5-1 and TRBJ1-1, with D maybe TRBD1 (6 bases). CDR3 length: 15 residues. Germline lookup yields CDR1 SGHRS and CDR2 YFSETQ. Trimming left V 1 base short and J 0 bases short, with 10 bases between.

The rearrangement links TRBV6-1 to TRBJ1-1; D ambiguous. This CDR3 spans 11 amino acids. Looked up from germline, CDR1 is MNHNS and CDR2 is SASEGT. V lost 7 bases to trimming and J lost 0 bases, with 3 bases between them. The CDR3 loop is CASNMNTEAFF. For the CDR3, the DNA is TGTGCCAGCAATATGAACACTGAAGCTTTCTTT.

V gene TRBV7-2 combines with J gene TRBJ2-7; possible D gene TRBD2, 6 bases. V shed 3 bases and J shed 4 bases, with 13 bases lying between them. CDR3 size: 14 residues. Germline V gene lookup returns CDR1 SGHTA and CDR2 FQGNSA. CDR3 bases: TGTGCCAGCAGCTTCGGCGGAGGGTCTTACGAGCAGTACTTC. This sequence encodes CASSFGGGSYEQYF.

The V and J genes are TRBV6-6 and TRBJ2-3; 10 nucleotides line up with TRBD1. Looked up from germline, CDR1 is MNHNY and CDR2 is SVGAGI (reference sequence). CDR3 length equals 15 residues. The V segment lost 5 bases and the J segment 6 bases; nucleotides outside the gene matches: 8. The CDR3 DNA sequence: TGTGCCAGCAGTCCCCGGGACAGGGGCCGGGATACGCAGTATTTT. Translation gives CASSPRDRGRDTQYF.

V usage is TRBV11-2 and J usage is TRBJ2-2, with 7 bases matching TRBD1. The germline CDR1 and CDR2 sequences are SGHAT and FQNNGV. Trimming cost V 2 bases and J 4 bases; bases outside gene matches: 10. This CDR3 spans 17 amino acids. As DNA, the CDR3 is TGTGCCAGCAGCTTAAGGGCAGGGGGTTTTGGCACCGGGGAGCTGTTTTTT. Protein: CASSLRAGGFGTGELFF. Filled out from reference TRBV11-2 and TRBJ2-2, the complete variable domain reads EAGVAQSPRYKIIEKRQSVAFWCNPISGHATLYWYQQILGQGPKLLIQFQNNGVVDDSQLPKDRFSAERLKGVDSTLKIQPAKLEDSAVYLCASSLRAGGFGTGELFFGEGSRLTVL.

The chain carries TRBV5-8 and TRBJ1-4, with 8 nucleotides matching TRBD1. This CDR3 has 14 residues. Germline V CDR1 and CDR2: SGHTS, YDEGEE. After removal of 3 bases from V and 7 bases from J, the junction contained 5 bases not matched to a gene. CDR3 sequence (DNA): TGTGCCAGCAGCTCGGACAGGGCGGGTGAAAAACTGTTTTTT. Its translation is CASSSDRAGEKLFF.

This CDR3 reads CASSQVGTANTEAFF. The DNA of the CDR3 is TGTGCCAGCAGCCAAGTAGGAACAGCCAACACTGAAGCTTTCTTT. The chain recombines TRBV3-1 (or the pseudogene TRBV3-2) with TRBJ1-1; D unclear. Germline V gives CDR1 LGHDT, CDR2 YNNKEL (reference sequence). The V gene lost 1 base and the J gene lost 2 bases, with 11 bases spanning the gap. CDR3 length equals 15 residues.

The chain combines TRBV7-2 with TRBJ1-2; TRBD1 matches 7 bases. With 2 bases clipped from V and 4 bases from J, the junction kept 7 bases outside the gene matches. The CDR3 covers 15 residues. Germline V gene lookup returns CDR1 SGHTA and CDR2 FQGNSA. The CDR3 region is CASSLTGTAGYGYTF. The CDR3 DNA sequence: TGTGCCAGCAGCTTAACCGGGACAGCTGGCTATGGCTACACCTTC.

The chain combines TRBV24-1 with TRBJ1-2; no firm D call. This CDR3 has 12 residues. CDR1 and CDR2 from the germline V gene are KGHDR and SFDVKD. The V end was cut by 5 bases, the J end by 3 bases, with 6 bases between. In nucleotides, the CDR3 is TGTGCCACCAGTGTGGCGGACTATGGCTACACCTTC. It encodes CATSVADYGYTF.

The chain employs TRBV6-5 and TRBJ2-3; D possibly corresponds to TRBD1 (6 bases). Looked up from germline, CDR1 is MNHEY and CDR2 is SVGAGI. CDR3 length equals 15 residues. The ends were cut back, 5 bases at V and 0 bases at J, with 12 bases in the middle. CDR3 DNA: TGTGCCAGCAGTATACAGGGATATAGCACAGATACGCAGTATTTT. This sequence encodes CASSIQGYSTDTQYF.

The rearrangement links TRBV5-1 to TRBJ2-3; 10 bases align to TRBD2. Trimming removed 1 base from V and 4 bases from J; junction bases left unmatched: 3. Germline values: CDR1 SGHRS, CDR2 YFSETQ. The CDR3 runs 15 residues. CDR3: CASSLPSGSADTQYF. CDR3 in DNA: TGCGCCAGCAGCTTGCCTAGCGGGAGTGCAGATACGCAGTATTTT.

V gene TRBV28 combines with J gene TRBJ2-2; no reliable D call. The CDR3 has 13 amino acids. Germline-derived CDR1 and CDR2 are MDHEN and SYDVKM. V was cut by 8 bases and J by 6 bases, with 13 bases left in between. This CDR3 reads CASLLNAPGELFF. CDR3 nucleotide sequence: TGTGCCAGCCTACTGAACGCCCCCGGGGAGCTGTTTTTT.

This chain uses TRBV5-1 with TRBJ2-5; 7 bases match TRBD1. CDR1 is SGHRS and CDR2 is YFSETQ in the germline V gene. The CDR3 runs 14 residues. Trimming cost V 3 bases and J 2 bases; bases outside gene matches: 4. In nucleotides, the CDR3 is TGCGCCAGCAGCTCGGGACAGCCACAAGAGACCCAGTACTTC. Translating it yields CASSSGQPQETQYF. Complete variable domain (other parts from reference TRBV5-1 and TRBJ2-5): KAGVTQTPRYLIKTRGQQVTLSCSPISGHRSVSWYQQTPGQGLQFLFEYFSETQRNKGNFPGRFSGRQFSNSRSEMNVSTLELGDSALYLCASSSGQPQETQYFGPGTRLLVL.

The table lists this clone with a few counts. V is TRBV7-2 and J is TRBJ1-3; maybe TRBD1 (5 bases). This CDR3 is built from 14 residues. V lost 0 bases to trimming and J lost 6 bases, with 9 bases between them. Germline V gene data show CDR1 as SGHTA and CDR2 as FQGNSA. CDR3 protein: CASSLAPGENTIYF. The DNA for the CDR3 is TGTGCCAGCAGCTTAGCCCCGGGGGAAAACACCATATATTTT.

This clone was picked up a small number of times. The chain carries TRBV10-3 and TRBJ2-5; TRBD1 aligns across 9 bases. V lost 6 bases to trimming and J lost 5 bases; unmatched junction nucleotides: 4. Germline V gene sequence: CDR1 ENHRY, CDR2 SYGVKD. The CDR3 extends over 13 amino acids. For the CDR3, the DNA is TGTGCCATCAGACAGGGGGCGGGTGAGACCCAGTACTTC. This codes for CAIRQGAGETQYF.

This sequence joins TRBV7-8 and TRBJ2-7; 9 bases are shared with TRBD1. The CDR3 covers 15 residues. The germline V gene has CDR1 SGHVS and CDR2 FQNEAQ. V lost 1 base, J lost 5 bases, and 6 bases stayed unmatched. The CDR3 sequence: CASSLEGQGGHEQYF. CDR3 bases: TGTGCCAGCAGCTTAGAGGGACAGGGAGGGCACGAGCAGTACTTC.

V is TRBV7-2 and J is TRBJ1-5; D gene unclear. The V end lost 2 bases, the J end lost 6 bases, and 8 bases lay between the germline ends. CDR3 length: 13 residues. Germline V gives CDR1 SGHTA, CDR2 FQGNSA. DNA of the CDR3: TGTGCCAGCAGCTTAAGTCTAGGTCAGCCCCAGCATTTT. It is translated as CASSLSLGQPQHF. Looking up the rest from reference TRBV7-2 and TRBJ1-5 gives the full variable domain: GAGVSQSPSNKVTEKGKDVELRCDPISGHTALYWYRQSLGQGLEFLIYFQGNSAPDKSGLPSDRFSAERTGGSVSTLTIQRTQQEDSAVYLCASSLSLGQPQHFGDGTRLSIL.

The chain employs TRBV14 and TRBJ2-7; no reliable D call. Germline loops: CDR1 SGHDN, CDR2 FVKESK. Trimming removed 4 bases from V and 4 bases from J, with 17 bases in between. This CDR3 is built from 15 residues. CDR3 loop: CASSLSATFGYEQYF. The CDR3 bases are TGTGCCAGCAGCCTGAGCGCTACCTTTGGGTACGAGCAGTACTTC.

The chain joins TRBV7-9 to TRBJ1-1; possibly TRBD1 for D (5 bases). V was pared by 1 base and J by 6 bases, with 12 bases between. There are 14 residues in the CDR3. Germline assignment: CDR1 SEHNR and CDR2 FQNEAQ (reference sequence). The CDR3 here is CASSLGGRSAEAFF. The DNA of the CDR3 is TGTGCCAGCAGCTTAGGGGGCCGAAGCGCTGAAGCTTTCTTT.

This sequence joins TRBV27 and TRBJ2-7, with D tentatively TRBD1 (6 bases). The CDR3 is 14 amino acids. Germline loops: CDR1 MNHEY, CDR2 SMNVEV (reference sequence). V gave up 4 bases and J gave up 2 bases, with 12 bases separating them. CDR3 DNA sequence: TGTGCCAGCAGTTCCAGGGGTATTGCCTACGAGCAGTACTTC. Amino acid sequence: CASSSRGIAYEQYF.

The CDR3 protein is CASRDRRGTGNTIYF. In DNA form, the CDR3 reads TGTGCCAGCAGGGACAGGAGGGGAACTGGAAACACCATATATTTT. The chain carries TRBV7-8 and TRBJ1-3, with TRBD1 matching over 7 bases. Germline lookup yields CDR1 SGHVS and CDR2 FQNEAQ. The CDR3 totals 15 residues. After removal of 6 bases from V and 2 bases from J, the junction contained 7 bases not matched to a gene.

This clone was seen more than once but under ten times. The chain has TRBV19 and TRBJ2-7, with TRBD1 identical over 10 bases. Germline V gives CDR1 LNHDA, CDR2 SQIVND (reference sequence). V was pared by 1 base and J by 6 bases, with 9 bases of the junction left unmatched. CDR3 length: 16 amino acids. Here the CDR3 reads CASSIGTGTGVSEQYF. The CDR3 coding sequence is TGTGCCAGTAGTATAGGAACCGGGACAGGGGTCTCCGAGCAGTACTTC.

The rearrangement uses TRBV11-2 and TRBJ2-1, with D unclear. Per the germline V gene, CDR1 is SGHAT and CDR2 is FQNNGV. Trimming shortened V by 5 bases and J by 5 bases, and 10 bases separated the two germline ends. This CDR3 has 13 residues. This CDR3 reads CASSLSQDNEQFF. The CDR3 nucleotides are TGTGCCAGCAGCCTGAGTCAGGACAATGAGCAGTTCTTC.

This sequence joins TRBV3-1 (or the pseudogene TRBV3-2) and TRBJ2-5, with D perhaps TRBD1 (7 bases). V gave up 0 bases and J gave up 5 bases, with 22 bases separating them. Germline V CDR1 and CDR2: LGHDT, YNNKEL (reference sequence). There are 18 residues in the CDR3. CDR3 DNA sequence: TGTGCCAGCAGCCAAGATAGGAGGGGGCGACAGGGTGGGGAGACCCAGTACTTC. Protein sequence: CASSQDRRGRQGGETQYF.